This entry features one TCR beta chain sequence. Its antigen is still unknown. The CDR3 is made up of 15 amino acids. The J segment lost 2 bases and the V segment lost 5 bases, leaving 6 bases of the junction unmatched. Germline loops: CDR1 SGHRS, CDR2 YFSETQ. PBMCs yielded sorted CD4+ and CD8+ T cells. The data were obtained in a study of CD8+ T cells in alopecia areata. Study findings and constraints: Scalp sample sequencing also detects resident alphabeta T cells of normal skin. Higher clonality and more expanded CD8+ clones appeared in lesional than normal scalp.

RNA was isolated and reverse transcribed to cDNA, the sequencing template. Repertoires were generated with immunoSEQ multiplex PCR, while TCRdb's copy carries only in-frame clones and drops some. The sample shows 95,000 to 120,000 clones, under 60% of them seen only once. This TCR was recovered from a human donor with alopecia areata. The sequencing sample was made of NKG2D-low CD8+ T cells sorted from blood. The chain links TRBV5-1 to TRBJ2-1, with 8 bases aligning to TRBD2. The CDR3 spells CASRFREGPYNEQFF. In nucleotides, the CDR3 is TGCGCCAGCAGGTTCCGGGAGGGCCCCTACAATGAGCAGTTCTTC.